This entry describes one T cell receptor beta chain. One Seattle source followed patients from active infection through their disease course. The ends were cut back, 5 bases at V and 1 base at J, with 9 bases in the middle. This CDR3 contains 14 residues. Per the germline V gene, CDR1 is SGHNT and CDR2 is YYREEE (reference sequence). In the authors' methods: Estimation of nucleated cell counts relied on the amplification of reference gene primers. Profiling relied on immunoSEQ multiplex PCR, and the TCRdb table lists in-frame clones only, not all of them. From that table come the V and J calls and clone size; the DNA was used to work out D and trimming. In the table there are 150,000 or so clones, 75% to 90% of which are singletons. The data belong to a study of blood T cell repertoires in COVID-19. At the level of the study: T cells, B-cell-depleted T cells, or PBMCs provided the cDNA or gDNA that served as material.

The chain combines TRBV5-4 with TRBJ2-2; perhaps TRBD1 as D (6 bases). What was sequenced was peripheral blood. This receptor was taken from a young man with COVID-19, enrolled during active disease. CDR3 in amino acids: CASRGALNTGELFF. CDR3 DNA sequence: TGTGCCAGCAGGGGGGCCTTGAACACCGGGGAGCTGTTTTTT. Full variable domain (remainder filled in from reference TRBV5-4 and TRBJ2-2): ETGVTQSPTHLIKTRGQQVTLRCSSQSGHNTVSWYQQALGQGPQFIFQYYREEENGRGNFPPRFSGLQFPNYSSELNVNALELDDSALYLCASRGALNTGELFFGEGSRLTVL.